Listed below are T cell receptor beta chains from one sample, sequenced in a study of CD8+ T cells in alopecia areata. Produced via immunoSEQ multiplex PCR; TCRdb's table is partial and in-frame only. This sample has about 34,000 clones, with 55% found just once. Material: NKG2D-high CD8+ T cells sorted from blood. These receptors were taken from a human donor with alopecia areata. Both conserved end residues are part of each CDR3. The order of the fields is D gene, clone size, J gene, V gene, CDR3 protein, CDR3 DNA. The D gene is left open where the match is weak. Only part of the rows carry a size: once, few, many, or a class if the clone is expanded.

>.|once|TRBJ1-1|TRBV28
CASSPHQGRTEAFF
TGTGCCAGCAGCCCTCACCAGGGGCGGACTGAAGCTTTCTTT
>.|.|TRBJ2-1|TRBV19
CASTMGGGSYNEQFF
TGTGCCAGTACCATGGGAGGGGGCTCCTACAATGAGCAGTTCTTC
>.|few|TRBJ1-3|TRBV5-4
CASSFSAERNTIYF
TGTGCCAGCAGCTTCAGCGCGGAGCGAAACACCATATATTTT
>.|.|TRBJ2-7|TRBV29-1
CSGRRREGEQYF
TGCAGCGGCCGACGGAGGGAAGGGGAGCAGTACTTC
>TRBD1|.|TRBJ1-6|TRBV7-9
CASSLGQGKNSPLHF
TGTGCCAGCAGCCTTGGACAGGGGAAAAATTCACCCCTCCACTTT
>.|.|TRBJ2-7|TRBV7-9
CASTPGATYEQYF
TGTGCCAGCACCCCGGGGGCCACCTACGAGCAGTACTTC
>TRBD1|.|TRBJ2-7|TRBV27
CASSDGTASPYEQYF
TGTGCCAGCAGCGACGGGACAGCCTCCCCCTACGAGCAGTACTTC
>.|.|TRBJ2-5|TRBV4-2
CASSQEIRDRTQYF
TGTGCCAGCAGCCAAGAGATTAGAGACCGGACCCAGTACTTC
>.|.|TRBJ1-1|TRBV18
CASSTSTVMNTEAFF
TGTGCCAGCTCAACGTCGACAGTAATGAACACTGAAGCTTTCTTT
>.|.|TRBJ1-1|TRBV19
CASSITGNTEAFF
TGTGCCAGTAGTATCACAGGGAACACTGAAGCTTTCTTT
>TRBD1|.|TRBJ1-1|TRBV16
CASSLGQPIEAFF
TGTGCCAGCAGCCTGGGACAGCCAATTGAAGCTTTCTTT
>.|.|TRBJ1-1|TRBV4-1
CASSQEGAEAFF
TGCGCCAGCAGCCAAGAGGGGGCTGAAGCTTTCTTT
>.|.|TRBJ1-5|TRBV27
CASSSGQRNQPQHF
TGTGCCAGCAGTTCCGGACAGCGCAATCAGCCCCAGCATTTT
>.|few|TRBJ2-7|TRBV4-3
CASSQETGTLTYEQYF
TGCGCCAGCAGCCAAGAGACCGGGACTTTGACGTACGAGCAGTACTTC
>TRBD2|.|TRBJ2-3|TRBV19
CASSIASGIADTQYF
TGTGCCAGTAGTATAGCCAGCGGGATTGCAGATACGCAGTATTTT
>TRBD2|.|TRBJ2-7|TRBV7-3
CASSFAGGYEQYF
TGTGCCAGCAGCTTCGCGGGAGGCTACGAGCAGTACTTC
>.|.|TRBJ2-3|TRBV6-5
CASRIQAALGDTQYF
TGTGCCAGCAGGATCCAAGCGGCCCTAGGTGATACGCAGTATTTT
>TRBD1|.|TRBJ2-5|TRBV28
CASSLIHRGPRETQYF
TGTGCCAGCAGTTTAATACACAGGGGCCCCCGAGAGACCCAGTACTTC
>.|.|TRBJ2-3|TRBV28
CASSSLVNDSTDTQYF
TGTGCCAGCAGTTCACTCGTAAACGATAGCACAGATACGCAGTATTTT
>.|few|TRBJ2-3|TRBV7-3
CAPEGEGPRADTQYF
TGTGCCCCCGAGGGGGAGGGCCCTCGGGCAGATACGCAGTATTTT
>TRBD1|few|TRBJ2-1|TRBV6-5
CASTQTPGQGNEQFF
TGTGCCAGCACTCAAACCCCGGGACAGGGCAATGAGCAGTTCTTC
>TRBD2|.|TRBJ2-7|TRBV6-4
CASSIVAGAYEQYF
TGTGCCAGCAGTATAGTCGCGGGGGCCTACGAGCAGTACTTC
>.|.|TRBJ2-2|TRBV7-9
CASSHRDTGELFF
TGTGCCAGCAGCCATAGAGACACCGGGGAGCTGTTTTTT
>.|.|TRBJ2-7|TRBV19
CASSPPGSYYEQYF
TGTGCCAGTAGTCCCCCGGGGTCATACTACGAGCAGTACTTC
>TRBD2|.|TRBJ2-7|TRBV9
CASSDSSGPSYEQYF
TGTGCCAGCAGCGACTCTAGCGGGCCCTCCTACGAGCAGTACTTC
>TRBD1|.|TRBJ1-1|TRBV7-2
CASSYRGTAFF
TGTGCCAGCAGCTACAGGGGAACAGCTTTCTTT
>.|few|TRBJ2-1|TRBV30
CAWPFLVPLDEQFF
TGTGCCTGGCCATTTCTAGTTCCCTTAGATGAGCAGTTCTTC
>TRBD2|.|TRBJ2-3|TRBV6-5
CASSYVRGGTDTQYF
TGTGCCAGCAGTTACGTGCGGGGGGGCACAGATACGCAGTATTTT
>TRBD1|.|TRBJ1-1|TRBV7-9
CASSDHETGGLGTEAFF
TGTGCCAGCAGCGATCATGAGACAGGGGGCTTGGGCACTGAAGCTTTCTTT